The sequence of this T cell receptor beta chain was determined in a study of cytotoxic CD8 clonotypes in ibrutinib-treated CLL. Study background: Over 10 relapsed/refractory, 15 treatment-naive; under 18 IGHV unmutated. The study, taken as a whole, reports: With treatment, public clonotypes, which were uncommon, either contracted or remained stable.

Investigators sought sequencing depths of between 1 in 200,000 and 1 in 1 million T cells. Sequencing was performed with immunoSEQ multiplex PCR; in TCRdb, only in-frame clones are kept and a portion is missing. The sample has roughly 180,000 clones, under 90% seen once; the top ten hold 3.5% to 5.5%. Frozen-stored PBMCs produced roughly 2 micrograms of genomic DNA for TCR beta libraries. For this clone: Its matching antigen is unknown.

This clonotype was sampled from a human donor with chronic lymphocytic leukemia. Sequences were derived from PBMCs, sampled after 24 months of ibrutinib treatment.

In nucleotides, the CDR3 is TGTGCCAGCAGCCGCGGCAGCACTCCGTTGGGAAAACTGTTTTTT. Its translation: CASSRGSTPLGKLFF. The chain combines TRBV5-4 with TRBJ1-4, with D unresolved. The V gene's germline CDR1 is SGHNT and CDR2 YYREEE (reference sequence). V lost 4 bases and J lost 10, with 20 bases in between. The length of the CDR3 is 15 residues. The full variable domain, rest sourced from reference TRBV5-4 and TRBJ1-4, is ETGVTQSPTHLIKTRGQQVTLRCSSQSGHNTVSWYQQALGQGPQFIFQYYREEENGRGNFPPRFSGLQFPNYSSELNVNALELDDSALYLCASSRGSTPLGKLFFGSGTQLSVL.